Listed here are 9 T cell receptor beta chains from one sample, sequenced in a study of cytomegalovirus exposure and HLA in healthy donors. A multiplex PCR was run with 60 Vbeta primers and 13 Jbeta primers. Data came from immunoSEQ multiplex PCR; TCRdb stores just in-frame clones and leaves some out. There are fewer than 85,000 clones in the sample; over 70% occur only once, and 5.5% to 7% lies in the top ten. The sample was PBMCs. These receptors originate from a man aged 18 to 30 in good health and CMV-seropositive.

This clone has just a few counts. CDR3 DNA: TGTGCCAGCAGTTTCAGCGGGGAGCTGTTTTTT. Translated, it gives CASSFSGELFF. The J gene is TRBJ2-2, the V gene TRBV28, with D uncertain. The CDR3 sequence is 11 residues long. Between the trimmed V and J ends, which lost 3 bases and 7 bases, there was a span of 3 bases. CDR1 MDHEN and CDR2 SYDVKM come from the germline V gene. Variable domain in full (rest from reference TRBV28 and TRBJ2-2): DVKVTQSSRYLVKRTGEKVFLECVQDMDHENMFWYRQDPGLGLRLIYFSYDVKMKEKGDIPEGYSVSREKKERFSLILESASTNQTSMYLCASSFSGELFFGEGSRLTVL.

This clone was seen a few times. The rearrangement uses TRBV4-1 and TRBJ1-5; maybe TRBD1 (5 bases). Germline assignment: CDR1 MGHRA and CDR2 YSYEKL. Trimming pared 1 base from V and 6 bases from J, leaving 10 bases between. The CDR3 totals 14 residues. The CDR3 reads CASSQGEGLQPQHF. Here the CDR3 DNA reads TGCGCCAGCAGCCAAGGGGAGGGGCTTCAGCCCCAGCATTTT.

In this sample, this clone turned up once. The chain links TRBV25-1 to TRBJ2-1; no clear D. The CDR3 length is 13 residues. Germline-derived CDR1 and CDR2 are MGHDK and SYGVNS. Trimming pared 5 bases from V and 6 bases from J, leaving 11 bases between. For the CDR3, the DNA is TGTGCCAGCAGTCGTCTATCAGGCAATGAGCAGTTCTTC. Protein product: CASSRLSGNEQFF.

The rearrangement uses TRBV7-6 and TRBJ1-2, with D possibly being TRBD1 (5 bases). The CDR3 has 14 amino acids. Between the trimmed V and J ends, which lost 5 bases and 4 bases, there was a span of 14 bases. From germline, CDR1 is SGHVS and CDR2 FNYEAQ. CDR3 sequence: CASSQRPGGYGYTF. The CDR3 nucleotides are TGTGCCAGCAGCCAACGACCGGGGGGCTATGGCTACACCTTC.

CDR3 sequence: CASSSTGSGNQPQHF. The DNA for the CDR3 is TGTGCCAGCAGCTCCACAGGGTCGGGCAATCAGCCCCAGCATTTT. V is TRBV7-6 and J is TRBJ1-5, with D possibly being TRBD1 (6 bases). The CDR3 runs to 15 residues. CDR1 and CDR2 from the germline V gene are SGHVS and FNYEAQ. V lost 4 bases and J 2 bases, leaving 12 bases between the germline ends.

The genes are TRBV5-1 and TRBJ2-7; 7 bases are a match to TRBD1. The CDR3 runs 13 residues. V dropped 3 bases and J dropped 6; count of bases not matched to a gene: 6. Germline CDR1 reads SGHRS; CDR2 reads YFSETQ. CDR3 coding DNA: TGCGCCAGCAGCTGGAGACAGGGCAGCGAGCAGTACTTC. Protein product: CASSWRQGSEQYF.

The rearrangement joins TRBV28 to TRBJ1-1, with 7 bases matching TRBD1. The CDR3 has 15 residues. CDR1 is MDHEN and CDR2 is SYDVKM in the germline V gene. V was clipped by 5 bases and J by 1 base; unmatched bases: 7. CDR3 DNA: TGTGCCAGCAGTCTAGGGGGCCCAACGAACACTGAAGCTTTCTTT. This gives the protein CASSLGGPTNTEAFF.

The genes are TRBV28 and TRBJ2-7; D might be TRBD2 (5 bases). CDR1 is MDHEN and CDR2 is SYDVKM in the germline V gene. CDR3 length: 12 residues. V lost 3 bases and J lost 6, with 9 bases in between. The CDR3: CASSLIRGEQYF. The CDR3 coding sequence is TGTGCCAGCAGTTTGATACGGGGCGAGCAGTACTTC.

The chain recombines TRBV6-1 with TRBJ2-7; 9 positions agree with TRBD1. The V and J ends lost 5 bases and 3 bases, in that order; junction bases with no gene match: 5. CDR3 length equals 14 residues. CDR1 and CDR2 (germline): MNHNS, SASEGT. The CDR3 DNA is TGTGCCAGCAGTCAATGGACAGGGGACTACGAGCAGTACTTC. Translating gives CASSQWTGDYEQYF.